This TCR beta chain stems from a study of blood T cell repertoires in COVID-19. Study-level information: Spain, Italy and the United States supplied samples that represented acute and convalescent COVID-19. T cells, B-cell-depleted T cells, or PBMCs supplied cDNA or gDNA.

During active infection, Seattle patients enrolled and were then monitored through disease. The CDR3 totals 14 residues. V was shortened by 0 bases and J by 4 bases, with 9 bases between the two germline ends. Germline V lookup: CDR1 LNHNV, CDR2 YYDKDF (reference sequence). Per the authors' pipeline: Quantification of nucleated cells was approximated via reference gene primer amplification. Produced via immunoSEQ multiplex PCR; TCRdb's table is partial and in-frame only. Clonal size and the V and J genes are those of that table, whereas D and trimming came from the DNA. Altogether about 130,000 clones are present, 85% being singletons, with the ten largest covering 3.2%.

V gene TRBV15 combines with J gene TRBJ1-2, with D hard to call. Sequencing used peripheral blood. The TCR was taken from a woman older than 75 with COVID-19, enrolled during active disease. CDR3: CATSRDLGSYGYTF. CDR3 DNA: TGTGCCACCAGCAGAGATTTGGGCAGCTATGGCTACACCTTC.